The 20 T cell receptor beta chains reported below all come from one sample, sequenced in a study of PD-L1 blockade in urothelial cancer. Assay used: immunoSEQ multiplex PCR; TCRdb lists only in-frame clones, some missing. Of under 30,000 clones listed, over 80% were seen once; the top ten hold around 1.9%. The input for sequencing was PBMCs, taken around atezolizumab (anti-PD-L1) treatment. The receptors originated from a man aged 45-65 years with urothelial cancer.

This chain uses TRBV28 with TRBJ1-5, with 8 nucleotides matching TRBD1. Germline loops: CDR1 MDHEN, CDR2 SYDVKM. CDR3 length: 15 amino acids. V shed 8 bases, J shed 2 bases, and the junction held 8 bases outside the gene matches. The CDR3 nucleotides read TGTGCCAGCGGCCGCAGGGGGCTGGGCAATCAGCCCCAGCATTTT. This sequence encodes CASGRRGLGNQPQHF.

This sequence joins TRBV7-3 and TRBJ2-1, with D possibly being TRBD2 (6 bases). The CDR3 is 15 residues long. Trimming removed 1 base from V and 1 base from J, with 8 bases in between. Germline V CDR1 and CDR2: SGHTA, FQGTGA. For the CDR3, the DNA is TGTGCCAGCAGCTTAAGCGCGGGATCCTACAATGAGCAGTTCTTC. Protein sequence: CASSLSAGSYNEQFF.

V usage is TRBV29-1 and J usage is TRBJ2-4; 10 positions match TRBD1. The junction had 6 bases not matched to a gene; V was cut back by 3 bases and J by 7 bases. CDR1 is SQVTM, CDR2 ANQGSEA, per germline. The CDR3 loop spans 14 amino acids. CDR3 in amino acids: CSVETGGAWNIQYF. The DNA of the CDR3 is TGCAGCGTTGAGACAGGGGGCGCATGGAACATTCAGTACTTC.

The J gene is TRBJ2-3, the V gene TRBV5-4; TRBD1 agrees at 9 bases. CDR1 and CDR2 from the germline V gene are SGHNT and YYREEE (reference sequence). The CDR3 spans 13 residues. J was trimmed by 5 bases and V by 4 bases; bases with no gene match: 2. CDR3 residues: CASSLGQGDTQYF. The CDR3 DNA reads as TGTGCCAGCAGCCTGGGACAGGGAGATACGCAGTATTTT.

The chain uses TRBV4-1 and TRBJ2-2; D unclear. V was shortened by 4 bases and J by 8 bases, with 14 bases between the two germline ends. Germline CDR1 MGHRA, CDR2 YSYEKL. The CDR3 sequence is 14 residues long. The CDR3 reads CASSLTAPPGELFF. The CDR3 bases are TGCGCCAGCAGCCTCACAGCCCCACCAGGGGAGCTGTTTTTT.

The chain joins TRBV28 to TRBJ2-1; D gene uncertain. With 7 bases removed from V and 9 bases from J, the gap between germline ends came to 19 bases. CDR3 size: 14 residues. Germline V gene lookup returns CDR1 MDHEN and CDR2 SYDVKM. DNA of the CDR3: TGTGCCAGCACCAGGCACCTCTCCCAGGCTGAGCAGTTCTTC. The encoded protein is CASTRHLSQAEQFF.

In its sample, this clone ranks as medium-sized. The chain is built from TRBV6-1 and TRBJ1-2; TRBD1 is a possible D gene (5 bases). This CDR3 is built from 14 residues. The germline V and J ends were trimmed by 0 bases and 7 bases, with 12 bases remaining between them. Germline loops: CDR1 MNHNS, CDR2 SASEGT. The CDR3, as DNA: TGTGCCAGCAGTGAAGCAGGGGAGGCAAGTGGCTACACCTTC. Its protein product is CASSEAGEASGYTF.

V gene TRBV6-5 combines with J gene TRBJ1-1; no definite D call. The V gene's germline CDR1 is MNHEY and CDR2 SVGAGI. V lost 0 bases to trimming and J lost 5 bases, with 10 bases between them. The CDR3 is 14 amino acids. CDR3 sequence: CASSYSTTGTEAFF. The CDR3 nucleotides read TGTGCCAGCAGTTACTCAACCACCGGGACTGAAGCTTTCTTT.

This rearrangement joins TRBV29-1 to TRBJ2-2, with 8 bases fitting TRBD1. In germline, CDR1 is SQVTM, CDR2 ANQGSEA. CDR3 length equals 15 residues. Trimming at V came to 6 bases and at J to 0 bases, leaving 6 bases not matched to a gene. CDR3 in amino acids: CSVSGQVANTGELFF. The CDR3 nucleotides read TGCAGCGTCTCGGGACAGGTAGCGAACACCGGGGAGCTGTTTTTT.

J is TRBJ2-1 and V is TRBV5-1, with a weak D call TRBD1 (5 bases). The V end was cut by 3 bases, the J end by 9 bases, with 10 bases between. CDR3 length: 12 amino acids. Looked up from germline, CDR1 is SGHRS and CDR2 is YFSETQ. The CDR3 spells CASSWGGSEQFF. In DNA form, the CDR3 reads TGCGCCAGCAGCTGGGGCGGTAGTGAGCAGTTCTTC.

This chain links TRBV9 with TRBJ2-3; D not resolved. This CDR3 is built from 15 residues. Germline V gene data show CDR1 as SGDLS and CDR2 as YYNGEE. V shed 2 bases and J shed 4 bases, with 14 bases lying between them. The CDR3 DNA reads as TGTGCCAGCAGCGTCGAAGCCATCGGAGCAGATACGCAGTATTTT. Translation: CASSVEAIGADTQYF.

The chain combines TRBV4-2 with TRBJ2-5; the D gene is possibly TRBD1 (5 bases). The CDR3 sequence is 15 residues long. The V gene's germline CDR1 is LGHNA and CDR2 YNFKEQ. Trimming left V 1 base short and J 1 base short, with 10 bases between. CDR3 DNA sequence: TGTGCCAGCAGCCAAGTTACAGGACGCCAAGAGACCCAGTACTTC. It encodes CASSQVTGRQETQYF.

The chain joins TRBV7-8 to TRBJ2-1, with no clear D. Germline V gene data show CDR1 as SGHVS and CDR2 as FQNEAQ. The CDR3 is made up of 14 amino acids. The ends were cut back, 3 bases at V and 5 bases at J, with 11 bases in the middle. CDR3 nucleotide sequence: TGTGCCAGCAGCTTCCTCGCCAGAAACAATGAGCAGTTCTTC. Amino acid sequence: CASSFLARNNEQFF.

This clone has a single count. This chain uses TRBV6-5 with TRBJ2-1, with 14 bases identical to TRBD2. The length of the CDR3 is 14 residues. With 6 bases clipped from V and 8 bases from J, the junction kept 3 bases outside the gene matches. Germline lookup yields CDR1 MNHEY and CDR2 SVGAGI. The CDR3 bases are TGTGCCAGCAGAACGGGACTAGCGGGAGATGAGCAGTTCTTC. It specifies CASRTGLAGDEQFF.

This chain connects TRBV2 to TRBJ2-1, with D maybe TRBD1 (5 bases). Germline CDR1 reads SNHLY; CDR2 reads FYNNEI. Between the trimmed V and J ends, which lost 5 bases and 9 bases, there was a span of 11 bases. The CDR3 covers 12 residues. The CDR3: CASSSRVGEQFF. The CDR3 coding sequence is TGTGCCAGCAGTTCCAGGGTAGGTGAGCAGTTCTTC.

The J gene is TRBJ2-1, the V gene TRBV11-3; D may be TRBD2 (6 bases). Germline CDR1 is SGHNT and CDR2 is YENEEA. V lost 5 bases and J 8 bases, leaving 7 bases between the germline ends. The CDR3 contains 11 residues. DNA for the CDR3: TGTGCCAGCAGCGGGGAGGATGAGCAGTTCTTC. This translates into CASSGEDEQFF. Filled out from reference TRBV11-3 and TRBJ2-1, the complete variable domain reads EAGVVQSPRYKIIEKKQPVAFWCNPISGHNTLYWYLQNLGQGPELLIRYENEEAVDDSQLPKDRFSAERLKGVDSTLKIQPAELGDSAVYLCASSGEDEQFFGPGTRLTVL.

The chain couples TRBV30 to TRBJ2-1; 8 nucleotides match TRBD1. The CDR3 runs 14 residues. J lost 6 bases, V lost 4 bases, and 8 bases had no gene match. Germline loops: CDR1 GTSNPN, CDR2 SVGIG (reference sequence). This chain's CDR3 is CAWMSPDRGNEQFF. The CDR3 coding sequence is TGTGCCTGGATGAGCCCCGACAGGGGCAATGAGCAGTTCTTC. Based on the CDR3 plus reference TRBV30 and TRBJ2-1, the full variable domain is SQTIHQWPATLVQPVGSPLSLECTVEGTSNPNLYWYRQAAGRGLQLLFYSVGIGQISSEVPQNLSASRPQDRQFILSSKKLLLSDSGFYLCAWMSPDRGNEQFFGPGTRLTVL.

The chain recombines TRBV5-1 with TRBJ2-4; TRBD1 matches at 8 bases. The trim removed 4 bases at V and 7 bases at J, leaving 4 bases unmatched. Looked up from germline, CDR1 is SGHRS and CDR2 is YFSETQ. This CDR3 region has 13 residues. This chain's CDR3 is CASSMDRANIQYF. The DNA for the CDR3 is TGCGCCAGCAGCATGGACAGGGCGAACATTCAGTACTTC.

J is TRBJ1-5 and V is TRBV18; tentatively, D is TRBD1 (5 bases). The germline V gene has CDR1 KGHSH and CDR2 LQKENI. Trimming stripped 6 bases from V and 3 bases from J, with 12 bases between. The CDR3 has 14 residues. As DNA, the CDR3 is TGTGCCAGCTCGGGGGGGAGGAACAATCAGCCCCAGCATTTT. It encodes CASSGGRNNQPQHF.

This chain joins TRBV5-4 and TRBJ2-5, with D possibly being TRBD2 (7 bases). Trimming shortened V by 0 bases and J by 8 bases, and 14 bases separated the two germline ends. Germline lookup yields CDR1 SGHNT and CDR2 YYREEE (reference sequence). The CDR3 consists of 14 residues. CDR3 DNA: TGTGCCAGCAGCTTGGACCAGGGGAGGGGAACCCAGTACTTC. Translating it yields CASSLDQGRGTQYF.